The 2 T cell receptor beta chains below all came from one sample that was sequenced in a study of regulatory T cells in long-lasting Graves disease. Assembly of TCR beta libraries relied on iRepertoire HTBI primers together with Arm-PCR of CDR3 regions. Using its own MiXCR run on the multiplex PCR reads, TCRdb lists one record per CDR3 protein. The sample consists of under 450,000 distinct CDR3 sequences, about 10% of them appearing once. As to time point: newly diagnosed GD, antithyroid drugs for less than 3 months. The TCR library was prepared using RNA isolated from PBMCs. This sample also belongs to another study, concerning T cells in Graves' hyperthyroidism and ophthalmopathy.

The input for sequencing was peripheral blood mononuclear cells (PBMCs), taken at new diagnosis, from a patient treated with antithyroid drugs. These receptors originate from a woman aged 18-35 years with Graves disease.

Ten or more counts support this clonotype. The J gene is TRBJ2-1, the V gene TRBV5-8, with 8 bases matching TRBD2. The CDR3 has 16 amino acids. Germline CDR1 SGHTS, CDR2 YDEGEE. J lost 5 bases, V lost 4 bases, and 11 bases had no gene match. This CDR3 is CASSPGLVLINNEQFF. Here the CDR3 DNA reads TGTGCCAGCAGCCCGGGACTAGTGCTAATAAACAATGAGCAGTTCTTC.

This clonotype was counted at least ten times. The chain uses TRBV7-2 and TRBJ2-2; D gene uncertain. The length of the CDR3 is 14 residues. Germline V lookup: CDR1 SGHTA, CDR2 FQGNSA. The germline V and J ends were trimmed by 5 bases and 6 bases, with 13 bases remaining between them. The CDR3 is CASSHALGPGELFF. The CDR3 nucleotides are TGTGCCAGCAGCCATGCGTTGGGTCCCGGGGAGCTGTTTTTT.